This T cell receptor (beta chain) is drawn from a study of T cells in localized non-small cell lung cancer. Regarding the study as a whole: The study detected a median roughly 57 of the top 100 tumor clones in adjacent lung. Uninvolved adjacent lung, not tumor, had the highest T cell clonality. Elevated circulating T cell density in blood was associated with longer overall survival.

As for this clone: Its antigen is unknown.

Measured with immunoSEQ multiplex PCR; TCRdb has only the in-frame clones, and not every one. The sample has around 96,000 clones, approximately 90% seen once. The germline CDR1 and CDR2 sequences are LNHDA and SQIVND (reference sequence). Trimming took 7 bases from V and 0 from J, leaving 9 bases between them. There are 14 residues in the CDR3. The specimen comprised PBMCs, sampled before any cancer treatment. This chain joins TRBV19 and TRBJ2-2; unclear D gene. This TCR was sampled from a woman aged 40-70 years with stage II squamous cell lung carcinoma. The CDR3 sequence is CASTRPPNTGELFF. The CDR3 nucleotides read TGTGCCAGTACCCGCCCACCGAACACCGGGGAGCTGTTTTTT.